This TCR beta chain came from a study of sequential checkpoint blockade in melanoma. About the research overall: DNA from 91 pretreatment tumor samples underwent TCRβ immunosequencing. Approximately 20 patients had tumor biopsies before treatment and at week 13. Study-level points and caveats: About 30 times likelier clinical benefit followed increased tumor T-cell fraction and clonality.

In germline, CDR1 is MGHDK, CDR2 SYGVNS. V was clipped by 2 bases and J by 9 bases; unmatched bases: 12. The CDR3 sequence is 17 residues long. This table comes from immunoSEQ multiplex PCR, and its TCRdb copy is limited to in-frame clones, with some not included. The table lists about 12,000 clones, about 21% of them singletons. Turning to this clone: The target antigen is unknown.

Treatment noted: randomized to nivolumab then ipilimumab (arm A) or the reverse (arm B). DNA-damaging chemotherapy had not been given to any patient beforehand. The clonotype was recovered from a human donor with melanoma. Here the sequenced sample was tumor tissue (inferred from file names), taken from a patient given nivolumab and ipilimumab in sequence. This chain connects TRBV25-1 to TRBJ2-1, with TRBD2 matching over 11 bases. The CDR3 region has the DNA TGTGCCAGCAGTGAAGCCCTGGGTAGCGGGAGGGGGGGTGAGCAGTTCTTC. It specifies CASSEALGSGRGGEQFF.